The clone carrying this T cell receptor beta chain showed up just a few times. The V end was cut by 5 bases, the J end by 0 bases, with 7 bases between. CDR1 is SGHVS and CDR2 is FNYEAQ in the germline V gene. The CDR3 has 13 residues. These data belong to a study of T cells in Graves' hyperthyroidism and ophthalmopathy. Amplification yielded TCR beta CDR3 regions, with RNA transcripts as the source. The HTBI primer set drove a first-round RT-PCR of the TCR CDR3. Via MiXCR, TCRdb re-called the multiplex PCR reads, giving one row per CDR3 protein. The sample contains 560,000 or so distinct CDR3 sequences, roughly 50% of which appear only once.

The clonotype originates from a woman younger than 30 with Graves' hyperthyroidism. The rearrangement joins TRBV7-6 to TRBJ1-1; D call uncertain. The sequenced sample was peripheral blood or thyroid tissue (not recorded which). The CDR3 region has the DNA TGTGCCAGCAGCCGGATAATGAACACTGAAGCTTTCTTT. Translation: CASSRIMNTEAFF. The entire variable domain, with the rest obtained from reference TRBV7-6 and TRBJ1-1, is as follows: GAGVSQSPRYKVTKRGQDVALRCDPISGHVSLYWYRQALGQGPEFLTYFNYEAQQDKSGLPNDRFSAERPEGSISTLTIQRTEQRDSAMYRCASSRIMNTEAFFGQGTRLTVV.